This T cell receptor (beta chain) was sequenced for a study of shared clonotypes between healthy human individuals. Study-level results: When naive CD4 clonotypes were compared across four donors, approximately 5% were shared. The four-donor shared clonotypes exceeded non-shared clonotypes in generation probability, with non-shared ones scoring lower. Donor clonotype sharing was expected to depend on sequencing depth.

Clones were read by immunoSEQ multiplex PCR, and TCRdb kept only the in-frame ones, dropping some. The table lists fewer than 800,000 clones, roughly nine tenths of them singletons. To note about this clone: What it binds is unknown. The sample holds other DNA sequences that translate to the same CDR3.

The germline V and J ends were trimmed by 7 bases and 1 base, with 1 base remaining between them. Germline loops: CDR1 SGDLS, CDR2 YYNGEE. This CDR3 has 10 amino acids. In the naive CD8 group, cells lacked CD45RO and were positively selected for CCR7, so terminally differentiated effector memory CD45RA+ cells were left out. Sequenced material: naive CD8+ T cells sorted from blood. The chain employs TRBV9 and TRBJ2-3; D gene unclear. This clonotype originated in a man aged 25 to 45 in good health. CDR3 bases: TGTGCCAGCCGCACAGATACGCAGTATTTT. Translated: CASRTDTQYF.